The source of this T cell receptor beta chain is a study of PD-L1 blockade in urothelial cancer. Study-wide context: Every 3 weeks, patients received intravenous atezolizumab 1,200 mg, beginning 2014.

This CDR3 comprises 16 residues. CDR1 and CDR2 from the germline V gene are LGHNA and YSLEER. The junction had 2 bases not matched to a gene; V was cut back by 5 bases and J by 0 bases. Profiled with immunoSEQ multiplex PCR; TCRdb holds only in-frame clones, not every one. The sample has some 80,000 clones, around four fifths seen once. The time point here: pretreatment peripheral blood. V and J are TRBV4-3 and TRBJ2-2; 11 bases map to TRBD2. The source is a man aged 35 to 55 with urothelial cancer. The sample here was PBMCs, taken around atezolizumab (anti-PD-L1) treatment. This CDR3 reads CASSKTSGTNTGELFF. The CDR3 nucleotides are TGCGCCAGCAGCAAGACTAGCGGGACGAACACCGGGGAGCTGTTTTTT.